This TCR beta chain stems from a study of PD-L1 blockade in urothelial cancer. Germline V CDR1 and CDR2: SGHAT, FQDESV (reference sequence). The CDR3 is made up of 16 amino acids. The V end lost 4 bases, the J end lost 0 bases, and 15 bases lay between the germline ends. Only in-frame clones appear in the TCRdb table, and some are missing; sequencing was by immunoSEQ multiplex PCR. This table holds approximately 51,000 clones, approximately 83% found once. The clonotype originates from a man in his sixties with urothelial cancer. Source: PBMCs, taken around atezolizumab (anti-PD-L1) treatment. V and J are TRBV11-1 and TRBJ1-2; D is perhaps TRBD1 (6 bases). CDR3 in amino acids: CASSSLQGGPNYGYTF. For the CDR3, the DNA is TGTGCCAGCAGCTCGCTACAGGGTGGTCCTAACTATGGCTACACCTTC. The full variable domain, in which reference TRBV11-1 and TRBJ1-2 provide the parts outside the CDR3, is EAEVAQSPRYKITEKSQAVAFWCDPISGHATLYWYRQILGQGPELLVQFQDESVVDDSQLPKDRFSAERLKGVDSTLKIQPAELGDSAMYLCASSSLQGGPNYGYTFGSGTRLTVV.